This TCR beta chain was captured by sequencing in a study of T-cell memory formation after mild COVID-19. Trimming removed 7 bases from V and 3 bases from J, with 12 bases in between. Germline lookup yields CDR1 LNHDA and CDR2 SQIVND (reference sequence). The CDR3 consists of 13 residues. TCRdb called the 5' RACE reads again in MiXCR, with one record for every CDR3 protein. The profile shows about 400,000 distinct CDR3 sequences, about 24% of them singletons. The sequencing input was PBMCs or a T cell subset sorted from them (not recorded which). V is TRBV19 and J is TRBJ2-5; TRBD1 might be the D (5 bases). The sequence was collected from an adult woman who had mild COVID-19 (a few samples of this study predate the infection). Cell type and time point are not known. The CDR3 region has the DNA TGTGCCAGTAAAGACAGACGGAAAGAGACCCAGTACTTC. This sequence encodes CASKDRRKETQYF.